This is a list of T cell receptor beta chains from one sample in a study of T cells after yellow fever vaccination. TCRdb redid the calling of the 5' RACE reads with MiXCR, one entry per CDR3 protein. The sample holds hundreds of thousands of distinct CDR3 sequences; less than 9.5% are singletons and the top ten take about 3.7%. The source was CD4+ T cells sorted from PBMCs, collected 5 days after the yellow fever booster vaccination. These receptors were collected from a man between 18 and 35 years old who received the YFV17D yellow fever vaccine. The CDR3 runs from the conserved cysteine through the conserved F or W.

cdr3_length: 12
v_call: TRBV5-4
j_call: TRBJ2-1
cdr3_aa: CASSSDPGTSHF

cdr3_length: 16
v_call: TRBV5-6
j_call: TRBJ2-5
cdr3_aa: CASSLGNREVRETQYF

cdr3_length: 16
v_call: TRBV7-6
j_call: TRBJ2-5
cdr3_aa: CASSYRGQGTGETQYF

cdr3_length: 15
v_call: TRBV28
j_call: TRBJ1-4
cdr3_aa: CASSPSRGGGEKLFF

cdr3_length: 14
v_call: TRBV12-3/TRBV12-4
j_call: TRBJ2-3
cdr3_aa: CASSLSRVVDTQYF

cdr3_length: 20
v_call: TRBV23-1
j_call: TRBJ2-3
cdr3_aa: CASSQYRGEGGRLSTDTQYF

cdr3_length: 13
v_call: TRBV29-1
j_call: TRBJ2-2
cdr3_aa: CSVDRLVPGELFF

cdr3_length: 13
v_call: TRBV12-3/TRBV12-4
j_call: TRBJ1-6
cdr3_aa: CASSFFRASPLHF

cdr3_length: 13
v_call: TRBV5-1
j_call: TRBJ2-5
cdr3_aa: CASRDRQGETQYF

cdr3_length: 15
v_call: TRBV6-5
j_call: TRBJ1-4
cdr3_aa: CASSRGQGAQEKLFF